This T cell receptor (beta chain) was documented in a study of identical twins. General observations from the study: Out-of-frame alpha sequences that twins shared showed excess low generation probability.

V was pared by 8 bases and J by 6 bases, with 14 bases between. Germline CDR1 reads MNHNS; CDR2 reads SASEGT. The CDR3 is 12 amino acids. A few counts support this clonotype. Antigen unknown. Through template switching, a universal primer site was introduced, and the cDNA contained unique molecular identifiers. MiXCR, applied by TCRdb to the 5' RACE reads, yields one record per CDR3 protein. The sample includes over 550,000 distinct CDR3 sequences, just over 7% seen only once; the top ten take over 1.5%. These data were likewise used in another study, on yellow fever vaccine responses in identical twins.

The sequencing sample was made of PBMCs. The sequence was collected from a woman aged 18-29 years in good health. The rearrangement links TRBV6-1 to TRBJ2-7; no clear D. In DNA form, the CDR3 reads TGTGCCAGCGGTGGGCAACTTGTCGAGCAGTACTTC. Its translation is CASGGQLVEQYF.